This paragraph covers one T cell receptor (beta chain) sequence. CDR1 is GTSNPN and CDR2 is SVGIG in the germline V gene (reference sequence). V was trimmed by 0 bases and J by 8 bases, leaving 16 bases between them. The CDR3 totals 15 residues. The sample originates from a study of cytomegalovirus exposure and HLA in healthy donors. 13 Jbeta primers and 60 Vbeta primers were used for the PCR. Measured with immunoSEQ multiplex PCR; TCRdb has only the in-frame clones, and not every one. The sample consists of roughly 130,000 clones, roughly 74% of them appearing once. Sequencing was performed on PBMCs. The chain joins TRBV30 to TRBJ1-4; a possible D gene is TRBD1 (5 bases). This clonotype was obtained from a woman aged 45-60 years in good health and CMV-seropositive. The CDR3: CAWSVPAGPREKLFF. The CDR3 DNA reads as TGTGCCTGGAGTGTACCGGCAGGGCCCAGGGAAAAACTGTTTTTT.